The TCR beta chain under discussion was sequenced for a study of T-cell memory formation after mild COVID-19. Broader study findings: Pre-infection memory contained some responding clones, which suggested that cross-reactive memory had joined. CM and EM subsets held most contracting CD4+ clones; EMRA held CD8+ ones. Specificity for SARS-CoV-2 was not confirmed among the second-wave clones peaking on day 37.

This clonotype was observed a few times. The antigen is not known. TCRdb re-derived calls from the 5' RACE reads in MiXCR, one entry per CDR3 protein. The sample records about 200,000 distinct CDR3 sequences, around 8.8% being singletons. This CDR3 has 14 amino acids. CDR1 is MNHNY and CDR2 is SVGAGI in the germline V gene (reference sequence). Deletions cut 5 bases from V and 5 bases from J, with 10 bases between. This clonotype originated in a man aged 18 to 29 who had mild COVID-19 (a few samples of this study predate the infection). Cell type and time point are not known. This chain uses TRBV6-6 with TRBJ1-6, with TRBD1 as a possible D gene (6 bases). Sequences were obtained from PBMCs or a T cell subset sorted from them (not recorded which). CDR3 region: CASSETGNNSPLHF. The CDR3, as DNA: TGTGCCAGCAGTGAGACAGGCAATAATTCACCCCTCCACTTT.